Listed here are 6 T cell receptor beta chains from one sample, sequenced in a study of CD4 T cells in relation to SARS-CoV-2 and coronaviruses. Before the COVID-19 pandemic, during about 2010-2019, CD4+ T cells were taken from unexposed donors. The cells were cultured for roughly 11 days before CD4+ T cells were isolated. The method was immunoSEQ multiplex PCR; TCRdb's version includes in-frame clones alone and lacks a portion of them. The sample lists roughly 17,000 clones, 60% to 80% occurring once. For these receptors, no antigen is known. Sample: CD4+ T cells from PBMCs, cultured in vitro. The origin of the receptors is a human donor in good health.

The J gene is TRBJ1-4, the V gene TRBV9; no clear D gene. Germline V gene sequence: CDR1 SGDLS, CDR2 YYNGEE. This CDR3 is built from 15 residues. V was shortened by 0 bases and J by 7 bases, with 13 bases between the two germline ends. CDR3 residues: CASSVDPIGGEKLFF. In DNA form, the CDR3 reads TGTGCCAGCAGCGTAGACCCCATTGGAGGTGAAAAACTGTTTTTT.

The chain uses TRBV7-3 and TRBJ2-3; D gene uncertain. The CDR3 has 13 amino acids. Trimming shortened V by 2 bases and J by 5 bases, and 8 bases separated the two germline ends. The V gene's germline CDR1 is SGHTA and CDR2 FQGTGA. The CDR3 coding sequence is TGTGCCAGCAGCTTATTGTCAGGAGATACGCAGTATTTT. It translates to CASSLLSGDTQYF.

This chain connects TRBV9 to TRBJ1-6; 8 nucleotides align to TRBD1. V gave up 7 bases and J gave up 9 bases; unmatched junction bases: 9. This CDR3 has 14 amino acids. Germline CDR1 is SGDLS and CDR2 is YYNGEE. The CDR3, as DNA: TGTGCCAGCCGGGCCGGACAGGGAGGTTCACCCCTCCACTTT. Its protein is CASRAGQGGSPLHF.

The V call is TRBV5-4, the J call TRBJ2-1; a possible D gene is TRBD1 (5 bases). CDR3 length equals 13 residues. CDR1 is SGHNT, CDR2 YYREEE, per germline (reference sequence). Trimming stripped 0 bases from V and 9 bases from J, with 10 bases between. DNA of the CDR3: TGTGCCAGCAGCTTGGAAGGGGTTGGTGAGCAGTTCTTC. It is translated as CASSLEGVGEQFF.

This chain links TRBV12-5 with TRBJ1-6, with TRBD1 identical over 12 bases. V was pared by 5 bases and J by 8 bases, with 4 bases of the junction left unmatched. This CDR3 has 15 residues. Germline assignment: CDR1 LGHNT and CDR2 FRNRAP. CDR3 residues: CASGLGQGADSPLHF. CDR3 coding DNA: TGTGCTAGTGGTCTGGGACAGGGGGCGGATTCACCCCTCCACTTT.

V and J are TRBV2 and TRBJ1-5; TRBD1 is a possible D gene (6 bases). There are 15 residues in the CDR3. Germline CDR1 reads SNHLY; CDR2 reads FYNNEI. V dropped 1 base and J dropped 4 bases, with 11 bases sitting between them. The CDR3 nucleotides read TGTGCCAGCAGTGAAGAGCTCAGGGGAAATCAGCCCCAGCATTTT. This codes for CASSEELRGNQPQHF.